The rows below give T cell receptor beta chains drawn from one sample of a study of a mutant IDH1 vaccine in newly diagnosed glioma. Generated by immunoSEQ multiplex PCR, the TCRdb table keeps only in-frame clones and is missing some. The sample yields fewer than 25,000 clones, 80% to 85% seen once. Their recognized antigens are unknown. The sample here was PBMCs, taken from a glioma patient whose treatment included an IDH1 peptide vaccine. The receptors were gathered from a man aged 40-49 years with glioma. CDR3s include the opening cysteine and the closing phenylalanine or tryptophan. A D gene is named only where the DNA matches it firmly. The size entry is marked missing in some rows and otherwise reads once, few, many or a size class.

TRBV28	TRBJ1-2	NA	NA	CASSLIDFLNGYTF	TGTGCCAGCAGTTTGATAGATTTCCTCAATGGCTACACCTTC
TRBV20-1	TRBJ2-5	once	NA	CSARLETQYF	TGCAGTGCTAGACTTGAGACCCAGTACTTC
TRBV5-3	TRBJ2-2	NA	NA	CARSLFCRDIDWAGELFF	TGTGCCAGAAGCTTGTTTTGCCGGGACATAGACTGGGCCGGGGAGCTGTTTTTT
TRBV19	TRBJ1-5	NA	NA	CASRGTSLSNQPQHF	TGTGCCAGTCGGGGGACCAGCCTTAGCAATCAGCCCCAGCATTTT
TRBV27	TRBJ2-7	NA	TRBD2	CASSSKGLAGGEQYF	TGTGCCAGCAGTTCGAAGGGACTAGCGGGAGGCGAGCAGTACTTC
TRBV7-8	TRBJ1-5	NA	TRBD1	CASSLDRAGNQPQHF	TGTGCCAGCAGCCTCGACAGGGCGGGCAATCAGCCCCAGCATTTT
TRBV18	TRBJ2-3	few	NA	CASSRGPTDTQYF	TGTGCCAGCTCACGGGGGCCCACAGATACGCAGTATTTT
TRBV28	TRBJ1-1	few	NA	CASRTIRTEAFF	TGTGCCAGCAGGACAATACGCACTGAAGCTTTCTTT
TRBV6-1	TRBJ1-2	NA	TRBD1	CACLDGQGYGYTF	TGTGCCTGCTTGGATGGACAGGGCTATGGCTACACCTTC
TRBV6-1	TRBJ2-7	once	NA	CASSDLDYEQYF	TGTGCCAGCAGTGATCTGGACTACGAGCAGTACTTC
TRBV27	TRBJ2-1	NA	TRBD2	CASSLAGGNGNEQFF	TGTGCCAGCAGTCTAGCGGGAGGTAATGGAAATGAGCAGTTCTTC
TRBV27	TRBJ2-7	medium-sized	TRBD2	CASSPPGTSGRLKQYF	TGTGCCAGCAGTCCACCAGGGACTAGCGGACGTCTTAAGCAGTACTTC
TRBV29-1	TRBJ2-7	few	TRBD2	CSVVGGVSSYEQYF	TGCAGCGTTGTTGGGGGGGTTAGCTCCTACGAGCAGTACTTC
TRBV2	TRBJ1-5	NA	NA	CASRRGDQPQHF	TGTGCCAGCAGGAGGGGGGATCAGCCCCAGCATTTT
TRBV7-3	TRBJ1-5	once	NA	CASSAKLRFQEYSNQPQHF	TGTGCCAGCAGCGCCAAACTAAGGTTCCAGGAGTATAGCAATCAGCCCCAGCATTTT
TRBV7-2	TRBJ2-7	NA	TRBD1	CASSLGTGAYEQYF	TGTGCCAGCAGCTTAGGGACAGGGGCCTACGAGCAGTACTTC
TRBV27	TRBJ2-7	NA	TRBD1	CPYLFRTGCRYEQYF	TGTCCGTACCTTTTCCGGACAGGGTGTCGCTACGAGCAGTACTTC
TRBV19	TRBJ2-1	NA	NA	CASSNRFYNEQFF	TGTGCCAGTAGCAACAGGTTCTACAATGAGCAGTTCTTC
TRBV21-1	TRBJ2-5	NA	NA	CASRTGGETQYF	TGTGCCAGCAGGACAGGGGGGGAGACCCAGTACTTC
TRBV2	TRBJ1-2	NA	NA	CARETGLSYGYTF	TGTGCCAGAGAGACAGGTTTATCCTATGGCTACACCTTC
TRBV27	TRBJ2-6	NA	NA	CASSSTGDSGANVLTF	TGTGCCAGCAGTTCCACAGGTGACTCTGGGGCCAACGTCCTGACTTTC
TRBV19	TRBJ2-3	NA	NA	CASSLHRSGSDRIDTQYF	TGTGCCAGTAGTCTCCATCGCAGCGGCTCCGATCGCATAGATACGCAGTATTTT
TRBV7-2	TRBJ2-3	NA	TRBD2	CASGTSPSFGTDTQYF	TGTGCCAGCGGGACTAGCCCCAGTTTTGGCACAGATACGCAGTATTTT
TRBV9	TRBJ2-7	NA	NA	CASSERLRDEQYF	TGTGCCAGCAGCGAGCGACTAAGGGACGAGCAGTACTTC
TRBV7-6	TRBJ2-5	NA	TRBD1	CASSPQTGVETQYF	TGTGCCAGCAGCCCACAGACAGGGGTCGAGACCCAGTACTTC
TRBV15	TRBJ2-7	NA	NA	CATSSTGGLEYEQYF	TGTGCCACCAGCAGCACAGGGGGACTAGAATACGAGCAGTACTTC
TRBV9	TRBJ1-1	NA	NA	CASSVSPALNTEAFF	TGTGCCAGCAGCGTGAGCCCAGCTCTGAACACTGAAGCTTTCTTT
TRBV27	TRBJ1-5	NA	NA	CASSLGGVHQPQHF	TGTGCCAGCAGTTTAGGGGGGGTCCATCAGCCCCAGCATTTT